What follows are 32 T cell receptor beta chains derived from one specimen sequenced in a study of graft-versus-host responses after intestinal transplantation (dated by TCRdb to about 2021). Library preparation was by the immunoSEQ multiplex PCR assay. In its TCRdb copy, this immuneACCESS table keeps in-frame sequences only and misses some clones. Where compared with another copy, unresolved V genes explain less than half of these, and the others have no known cause. Across this sample there are more than 90,000 clones, with roughly nine tenths seen only once. About 0.25% of the sample belongs to the ten largest clones. These receptors' antigens are unknown. This specimen's time point label, interpreted: cells obtained before transplantation from donor or recipient. The material sequenced was unstimulated CD4+ T cells sorted from spleen or lymph node cells, taken before transplant. The receptors shown here come from a human donor who was the organ donor for an intestinal transplant.

The chain recombines TRBV10-3 with TRBJ2-7; 8 positions match TRBD2. The length of the CDR3 is 14 residues. In germline, CDR1 is ENHRY, CDR2 SYGVKD. V was pared by 7 bases and J by 1 base, with 6 bases of the junction left unmatched. This CDR3 reads CAIKPGLESYEQYF. The CDR3 DNA sequence: TGTGCCATCAAGCCGGGACTAGAGTCCTACGAGCAGTACTTC.

The V call is TRBV6-5, the J call TRBJ1-2; D ambiguous. V was trimmed by 2 bases and J by 0 bases, leaving 7 bases between them. This CDR3 is 14 amino acids long. Germline V gene lookup returns CDR1 MNHEY and CDR2 SVGAGI. This CDR3 reads CASSYKGANYGYTF. The DNA for the CDR3 is TGTGCCAGCAGTTACAAGGGAGCTAACTATGGCTACACCTTC.

This clone appeared a single time. The rearrangement joins TRBV5-1 to TRBJ1-1, with 11 bases identical to TRBD1. The CDR3 totals 16 residues. Germline lookup yields CDR1 SGHRS and CDR2 YFSETQ. With 4 bases clipped from V and 7 bases from J, the junction kept 12 bases outside the gene matches. The DNA for the CDR3 is TGCGCCAGCAGCCTCTTGGGCCCGGGACAGGGGGTTGAAGCTTTCTTT. This sequence encodes CASSLLGPGQGVEAFF.

This sequence joins TRBV11-3 and TRBJ2-1; 8 bases fit TRBD1. J gave up 4 bases and V 5 bases, and 7 bases lay outside the gene matches. Germline lookup yields CDR1 SGHNT and CDR2 YENEEA. The CDR3 is 15 residues long. The CDR3 spells CASSRGTGTYNEQFF. The CDR3 DNA is TGTGCCAGCAGCCGGGGGACAGGTACATACAATGAGCAGTTCTTC.

This chain connects TRBV11-3 to TRBJ2-5; TRBD2 is a possible D gene (6 bases). V was trimmed by 2 bases and J by 3 bases, leaving 19 bases between them. Germline V gene sequence: CDR1 SGHNT, CDR2 YENEEA. The CDR3 runs to 17 residues. DNA of the CDR3: TGTGCCAGCAGCTTAATCACGGGAGTAGGAACGAAAGAGACCCAGTACTTC. Protein: CASSLITGVGTKETQYF.

The rearrangement uses TRBV5-1 and TRBJ2-7; 7 bases are a match to TRBD1. This CDR3 spans 12 amino acids. V lost 7 bases and J lost 2; bases outside the gene matches: 3. The germline CDR1 and CDR2 sequences are SGHRS and YFSETQ. CDR3 protein: CASSTGAYEQYF. The CDR3 DNA sequence: TGCGCCAGCTCTACAGGGGCCTACGAGCAGTACTTC.

This sequence joins TRBV6-6 and TRBJ2-7, with D possibly being TRBD2 (6 bases). The CDR3 is 14 residues long. The germline CDR1 and CDR2 sequences are MNHNY and SVGAGI (reference sequence). The V and J ends lost 7 bases and 2 bases respectively, with 15 bases between them. CDR3 nucleotides: TGTGCCAGCATCGGGGACTCCTTTCCCTACGAGCAGTACTTC. Translating it yields CASIGDSFPYEQYF.

This clone was seen just once. The chain carries TRBV6-1 and TRBJ1-5; D is uncertain. Germline CDR1 and CDR2: MNHNS and SASEGT. The CDR3 totals 14 residues. Trimming took off 2 bases at V and 0 bases at J, with 5 bases between the two ends. The CDR3: CASSEQNSNQPQHF. DNA of the CDR3: TGTGCCAGCAGTGAACAGAATAGCAATCAGCCCCAGCATTTT.

The chain carries TRBV7-3 and TRBJ2-5; D is tentatively TRBD1 or TRBD2 (6 bases each). The V and J ends lost 1 base and 7 bases respectively, with 10 bases between them. Germline lookup yields CDR1 SGHTA and CDR2 FQGTGA. The CDR3 is made up of 13 amino acids. In DNA form, the CDR3 reads TGTGCCAGCAGCTTAAAGGGGGGAACGACCCAGTACTTC. Translated, it gives CASSLKGGTTQYF.

This rearrangement joins TRBV6-1 to TRBJ1-2; weak D call: TRBD1 (6 bases). This CDR3 has 14 amino acids. Germline loops: CDR1 MNHNS, CDR2 SASEGT. Trimming took off 6 bases at V and 8 bases at J, with 19 bases between the two ends. The CDR3 DNA reads as TGTGCCAGCAGACTCCCGGGACAAGGGTTCGGCTACACCTTC. It is translated as CASRLPGQGFGYTF.

The V gene is TRBV4-1, the J gene TRBJ2-7; 8 positions agree with TRBD1. Per the germline V gene, CDR1 is MGHRA and CDR2 is YSYEKL. V shed 4 bases and J 7 bases; nucleotides not matched to a gene: 9. The CDR3 is 14 amino acids. DNA of the CDR3: TGCGCCAGCAGCCGAGGACAGGGCCTGGGGGAGCAGTACTTC. Translating it yields CASSRGQGLGEQYF.

The chain is built from TRBV6-4 and TRBJ1-1, with TRBD1 identical over 8 bases. The CDR3 has 13 amino acids. Germline CDR1 is MRHNA and CDR2 is SNTAGT. Losses at the gene ends were 6 bases for V and 4 bases for J; bases not matched to a gene: 4. CDR3 loop: CASRSTGGTEAFF. CDR3 DNA sequence: TGTGCCAGCAGGAGCACAGGGGGCACTGAAGCTTTCTTT.

The chain carries TRBV10-1 and TRBJ2-5; TRBD1 matches at 8 bases. J was trimmed by 4 bases and V by 8 bases; bases with no gene match: 12. Per germline, CDR1 WNHNN and CDR2 SYGVQD (reference sequence). The CDR3 totals 15 residues. The CDR3 coding sequence is TGCGCCAGCTCCCAGGACAGGGCCGAAGGAGAGACCCAGTACTTC. Translating gives CASSQDRAEGETQYF.

V is TRBV28 and J is TRBJ2-7; 9 nucleotides line up with TRBD1. Germline V gene sequence: CDR1 MDHEN, CDR2 SYDVKM. The CDR3 contains 15 residues. The junction had 10 bases not matched to a gene; V was cut back by 3 bases and J by 7 bases. Written as DNA, the CDR3 is TGTGCCAGCAGTTTCTATCCGGGACAGGGAGAAGAGCAGTACTTC. Its protein product is CASSFYPGQGEEQYF.

The V call is TRBV6-6, the J call TRBJ2-7; a possible D gene is TRBD1 (6 bases). With 7 bases removed from V and 5 bases from J, the gap between germline ends came to 15 bases. This CDR3 has 13 residues. CDR1 and CDR2 (germline): MNHNY, SVGAGI (reference sequence). The CDR3: CASNRGQGNEQYF. The CDR3 nucleotides read TGTGCCAGCAATAGAGGTCAGGGGAACGAGCAGTACTTC.

This chain connects TRBV2 to TRBJ2-5, with 11 bases aligning to TRBD2. This CDR3 spans 14 amino acids. V trimming: 6 bases; J trimming: 5 bases; junction bases outside the gene matches: 5. Germline V gene data show CDR1 as SNHLY and CDR2 as FYNNEI. Here the CDR3 DNA reads TGTGCCAGCAGAGTTACTAGCGGGAGCGAGACCCAGTACTTC. This gives the protein CASRVTSGSETQYF.

The chain couples TRBV2 to TRBJ2-6, with 8 nucleotides matching TRBD1. In germline, CDR1 is SNHLY, CDR2 FYNNEI. The J segment lost 2 bases and the V segment lost 6 bases, leaving 3 bases of the junction unmatched. The CDR3 sequence is 15 residues long. CDR3 amino acids: CASRDRAPGANVLTF. The CDR3 nucleotides read TGTGCCAGCAGGGACAGGGCCCCTGGGGCCAACGTCCTGACTTTC.

The chain has TRBV28 and TRBJ2-1; 14 bases match TRBD2. CDR1 and CDR2 (germline): MDHEN, SYDVKM. V dropped 5 bases and J dropped 12; count of bases not matched to a gene: 9. This CDR3 is built from 15 residues. The CDR3 DNA reads TGTGCCAGCAGTGGGACTAGCGGGAGCATAAGGGTGCAGTTCTTC. Translating gives CASSGTSGSIRVQFF. Together with reference TRBV28 and TRBJ2-1, the CDR3 gives the full variable domain: DVKVTQSSRYLVKRTGEKVFLECVQDMDHENMFWYRQDPGLGLRLIYFSYDVKMKEKGDIPEGYSVSREKKERFSLILESASTNQTSMYLCASSGTSGSIRVQFFGPGTRLTVL.

The chain carries TRBV6-6 and TRBJ2-3; tentative D call: TRBD1 (5 bases). The CDR3 runs 14 residues. The ends were cut back, 6 bases at V and 4 bases at J, with 14 bases in the middle. Germline assignment: CDR1 MNHNY and CDR2 SVGAGI (reference sequence). The CDR3 bases are TGTGCCAGCAGATCCGACAGACAAGCAGATACGCAGTATTTT. Its translation is CASRSDRQADTQYF.

J is TRBJ2-4 and V is TRBV7-2; a possible D gene is TRBD2 (6 bases). CDR3 length: 17 residues. V was trimmed by 1 base and J by 0 bases, leaving 13 bases between them. Germline CDR1 SGHTA, CDR2 FQGNSA. The CDR3 DNA follows: TGTGCCAGCAGCTTAGTGGCCAGCGGGCTAGCCAAAAACATTCAGTACTTC. Its protein product is CASSLVASGLAKNIQYF.

This chain joins TRBV19 and TRBJ2-1; D possibly uses TRBD1 or TRBD2 (5 bases each). This CDR3 spans 13 amino acids. Trimming left V 1 base short and J 4 bases short, with 5 bases between. Germline V gene lookup returns CDR1 LNHDA and CDR2 SQIVND (reference sequence). CDR3 loop: CASSIGGYNEQFF. For the CDR3, the DNA is TGTGCCAGTAGTATAGGGGGGTACAATGAGCAGTTCTTC.

The chain uses TRBV7-2 and TRBJ1-1, with 9 bases lining up with TRBD1. The CDR3 extends over 14 amino acids. Germline CDR1 SGHTA, CDR2 FQGNSA. J lost 3 bases, V lost 1 base, and 0 bases had no gene match. CDR3 protein: CASSLDRGHTEAFF. CDR3 DNA sequence: TGTGCCAGCAGCTTAGACAGGGGGCACACTGAAGCTTTCTTT.

The J gene is TRBJ2-2, the V gene TRBV6-1, with D perhaps TRBD1 (5 bases). Trimming cost V 6 bases and J 0 bases, with 8 bases left between them. CDR3 length: 14 amino acids. From germline, CDR1 is MNHNS and CDR2 SASEGT. The CDR3 nucleotides are TGTGCCAGCAGCTCACAGGCGAACACCGGGGAGCTGTTTTTT. Protein product: CASSSQANTGELFF.

The V gene is TRBV4-1, the J gene TRBJ2-5; the match to TRBD2 covers 14 bases. The CDR3 covers 15 residues. V trimming: 4 bases; J trimming: 5 bases; junction bases outside the gene matches: 3. Per the germline V gene, CDR1 is MGHRA and CDR2 is YSYEKL. This CDR3 reads CASSPTSGRAETQYF. CDR3 bases: TGCGCCAGCAGCCCGACTAGCGGGAGGGCCGAGACCCAGTACTTC.

This sequence joins TRBV5-4 and TRBJ2-1; no clear D gene. Germline V gene lookup returns CDR1 SGHNT and CDR2 YYREEE (reference sequence). This CDR3 is built from 11 residues. V lost 1 base, J lost 7 bases, and 3 bases lay in between. CDR3 DNA: TGTGCCAGCAGCTTGCAGAATGAGCAGTTCTTC. It specifies CASSLQNEQFF.

The chain joins TRBV6-4 to TRBJ2-1; TRBD2 is a possible D gene (5 bases). This CDR3 is 12 amino acids long. CDR1 and CDR2 from the germline V gene are MRHNA and SNTAGT. Trimming removed 5 bases at V and 7 bases at J, with 9 bases between. CDR3 sequence reads: CASSHGGNEQFF. The DNA for the CDR3 is TGTGCCAGCAGTCACGGCGGGAATGAGCAGTTCTTC.

The chain links TRBV19 to TRBJ2-4; a possible D gene is TRBD1 (7 bases). Trimming cost V 6 bases and J 7 bases, with 22 bases left between them. CDR3 size: 16 residues. The germline V gene has CDR1 LNHDA and CDR2 SQIVND (reference sequence). The CDR3: CASSSIGGARGNIQYF. In nucleotides, the CDR3 is TGTGCCAGTAGCTCCATAGGCGGGGCCAGGGGGAACATTCAGTACTTC.

The CDR3 is CAISESTGGRLAYEQYF. DNA for the CDR3: TGTGCCATCAGTGAGTCGACCGGCGGGAGGTTGGCCTACGAGCAGTACTTC. The chain recombines TRBV10-3 with TRBJ2-7; 8 nucleotides match TRBD2. The trim removed 0 bases at V and 2 bases at J, leaving 9 bases unmatched. Germline V CDR1 and CDR2: ENHRY, SYGVKD. The CDR3 spans 17 residues.

The V call is TRBV19, the J call TRBJ2-5, with 11 bases that match TRBD2. V trimming: 3 bases; J trimming: 2 bases; junction bases outside the gene matches: 2. This CDR3 region has 15 residues. Germline CDR1 is LNHDA and CDR2 is SQIVND (reference sequence). This chain's CDR3 is CASSIGTSGQETQYF. CDR3 in DNA: TGTGCCAGTAGTATCGGGACTAGCGGACAAGAGACCCAGTACTTC.

This rearrangement joins TRBV9 to TRBJ2-5; no clear D gene. CDR3 length equals 15 residues. Germline loops: CDR1 SGDLS, CDR2 YYNGEE. Trimming removed 0 bases from V and 1 base from J, with 10 bases in between. The CDR3 coding sequence is TGTGCCAGCAGCGTAGGAATGGCAGTCCAAGAGACCCAGTACTTC. Protein: CASSVGMAVQETQYF.

V and J are TRBV4-2 and TRBJ1-2; 9 bases map to TRBD1. The CDR3 is made up of 16 amino acids. Germline loops: CDR1 LGHNA, CDR2 YNFKEQ. The V and J ends lost 1 base and 6 bases, in that order; junction bases with no gene match: 9. The CDR3 nucleotides read TGTGCCAGCAGCCAAGTATGGGACAGGGTAAAGAATGGCTACACCTTC. It encodes CASSQVWDRVKNGYTF.

The J gene is TRBJ1-1, the V gene TRBV5-8; no clear D gene. V was clipped by 2 bases and J by 4 bases, with 6 bases between them. CDR3 length: 12 amino acids. Germline CDR1 is SGHTS and CDR2 is YDEGEE. CDR3 sequence (DNA): TGTGCCAGCAGCTTTAGAGGCACTGAAGCTTTCTTT. Its translation: CASSFRGTEAFF.